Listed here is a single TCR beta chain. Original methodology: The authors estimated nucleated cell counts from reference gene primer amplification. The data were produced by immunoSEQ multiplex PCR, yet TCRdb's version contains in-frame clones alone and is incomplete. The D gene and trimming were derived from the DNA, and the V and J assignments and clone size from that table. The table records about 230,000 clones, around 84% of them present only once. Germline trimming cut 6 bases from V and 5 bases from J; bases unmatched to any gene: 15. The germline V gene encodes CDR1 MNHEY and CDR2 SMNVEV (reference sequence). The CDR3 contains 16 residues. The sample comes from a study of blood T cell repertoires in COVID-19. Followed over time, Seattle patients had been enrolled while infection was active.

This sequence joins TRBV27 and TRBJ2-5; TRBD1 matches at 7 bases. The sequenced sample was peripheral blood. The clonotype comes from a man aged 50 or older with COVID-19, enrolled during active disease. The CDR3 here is CASRPEDGTAMETQYF. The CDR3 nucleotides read TGTGCCAGCAGGCCAGAGGACGGGACAGCCATGGAGACCCAGTACTTC.